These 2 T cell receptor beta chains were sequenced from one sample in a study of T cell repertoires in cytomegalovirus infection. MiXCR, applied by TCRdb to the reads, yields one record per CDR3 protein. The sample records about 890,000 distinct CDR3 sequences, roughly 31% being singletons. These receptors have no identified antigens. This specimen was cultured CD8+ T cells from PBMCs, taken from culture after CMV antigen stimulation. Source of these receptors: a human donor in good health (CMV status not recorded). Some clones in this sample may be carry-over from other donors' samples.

The DNA of the CDR3 is TGTGCCAGCAGCTCTCTCGGGACAGTCCGGGACCAGCGAACAGAGGGCCAGTACTTC. It is translated as CASSSLGTVRDQRTEGQYF. The chain combines TRBV13 with TRBJ2-5; 7 positions agree with TRBD1. The CDR3 sequence is 19 residues long. The germline V gene encodes CDR1 PRHDT and CDR2 FYEKMQ (reference sequence). With V trimmed by 4 bases and J by 10 bases, 27 bases remained unmatched.

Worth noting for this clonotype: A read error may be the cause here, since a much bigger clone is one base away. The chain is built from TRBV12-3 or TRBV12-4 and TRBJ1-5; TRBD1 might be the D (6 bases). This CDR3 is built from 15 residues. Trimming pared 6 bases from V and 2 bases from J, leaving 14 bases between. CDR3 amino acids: CASSSAGDRNQPQHF. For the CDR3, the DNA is TGTGCCAGCAGCTCCGCAGGGGATCGCAATCAGCCCCAGCATTTT.